This passage covers 21 T cell receptor beta chains from one sample sequenced in a study of vaccination effects on CD4 cells after COVID-19. Here immunoSEQ multiplex PCR was the method, and the copy in TCRdb shows in-frame clones only, minus some. The sample lists 75,000 or so clones, under 85% occurring once. In the ViraFEST assay, antigen-specific CD4+ clonotypes were identified by expansion after peptide-pool stimulation. A roughly 11-day culture period preceded the isolation of CD4+ T cells. Each participant was given two doses of one vaccine (BNT162b2 or mRNA-1273). These receptors are not linked to any known antigen. Sequenced material: CD4+ T cells from PBMCs cultured with HCoV-OC43 spike peptides, taken after COVID-19 vaccination. Subset in this sample: HCoV-OC43 spike overlapping peptide pool stimulation. These receptors were collected from a human donor who received a COVID-19 vaccine.

The CDR3 DNA reads TGTGCCGGAAGAAAAGGGGGCCCCTACAATGAGCAGTTCTTC. Its translation: CAGRKGGPYNEQFF. V is TRBV6-5 and J is TRBJ2-1; 7 bases are shared with TRBD1. Germline V gives CDR1 MNHEY, CDR2 SVGAGI. The V gene end was trimmed by 11 bases and the J gene end by 2 bases; junction bases not matched to a gene: 9. The length of the CDR3 is 14 residues.

CDR3: CASGEGQETQYF. The CDR3 bases are TGTGCCAGTGGAGAAGGCCAAGAGACCCAGTACTTC. The chain uses TRBV19 and TRBJ2-5, with D uncertain. The CDR3 runs to 12 residues. Germline CDR1 and CDR2: LNHDA and SQIVND (reference sequence). V gave up 8 bases and J gave up 1 base, with 8 bases separating them.

The gene calls are TRBV6-5 and TRBJ2-1, with 7 positions matching TRBD1. This CDR3 spans 12 amino acids. Looked up from germline, CDR1 is MNHEY and CDR2 is SVGAGI. The V and J ends lost 6 bases and 6 bases, in that order; junction bases with no gene match: 2. CDR3 protein: CASRRGPNEQFF. The CDR3 region has the DNA TGTGCCAGCAGGAGGGGGCCCAATGAGCAGTTCTTC.

This chain links TRBV19 with TRBJ1-1; 9 nucleotides match TRBD1. Germline loops: CDR1 LNHDA, CDR2 SQIVND (reference sequence). J lost 5 bases, V lost 7 bases, and 5 bases had no gene match. The length of the CDR3 is 13 residues. CDR3 sequence: CASNRDRATEAFF. The CDR3 region has the DNA TGTGCCAGTAATCGGGACAGGGCAACTGAAGCTTTCTTT.

This clone was seen only once. This chain joins TRBV6-5 and TRBJ1-6, with 8 bases identical to TRBD1. V gave up 6 bases and J gave up 10 bases; unmatched junction bases: 11. Germline V gene sequence: CDR1 MNHEY, CDR2 SVGAGI. The CDR3 length is 15 residues. The CDR3 region has the DNA TGTGCCAGCAGCCGAGGACAGGGACTTTGGTCACCCCTCCACTTT. Encoded protein: CASSRGQGLWSPLHF.

J is TRBJ2-6 and V is TRBV19; no clear D. Germline V CDR1 and CDR2: LNHDA, SQIVND (reference sequence). CDR3 size: 15 residues. Trimming shortened V by 2 bases and J by 0 bases, and 5 bases separated the two germline ends. As DNA, the CDR3 is TGTGCCAGTAGTATACTAGTCTCTGGGGCCAACGTCCTGACTTTC. Translating it yields CASSILVSGANVLTF.

Regarding this clone: One end of the junction varies from germline; a read error may be responsible. The chain has TRBV10-2 and TRBJ2-3; D is possibly TRBD2 (7 bases). From germline, CDR1 is WSHSY and CDR2 SAAADI. The CDR3 is 15 residues long. The chain's CDR3 is CASRDQRGGGDTQYF. The CDR3 bases are TGCGCCAGCCGTGATCAACGGGGAGGGGGGGATACGCAGTATTTT.

The rearrangement uses TRBV20-1 and TRBJ2-3; D not resolved. The CDR3 length is 10 residues. Germline V gene lookup returns CDR1 DFQATT and CDR2 SNEGSKA (reference sequence). The V and J ends lost 4 bases and 2 bases respectively, with 1 base between them. DNA of the CDR3: TGCAGTGCTACCACAGATACGCAGTATTTT. This translates into CSATTDTQYF.

J is TRBJ2-2 and V is TRBV5-1; 8 bases agree with TRBD1. CDR1 SGHRS and CDR2 YFSETQ come from the germline V gene. The V segment lost 3 bases and the J segment 1 base; nucleotides outside the gene matches: 5. CDR3 length: 16 residues. In DNA, the CDR3 is TGCGCCAGCAGCTCATCCGGGACAGGGAACACCGGGGAGCTGTTTTTT. This sequence encodes CASSSSGTGNTGELFF.

The J gene is TRBJ1-1, the V gene TRBV6-5; D not resolved. V was clipped by 0 bases and J by 2 bases, with 7 bases between them. The CDR3 spans 14 residues. The germline V gene has CDR1 MNHEY and CDR2 SVGAGI. CDR3 nucleotide sequence: TGTGCCAGCAGTTACTCGAGCCCTAACACTGAAGCTTTCTTT. As protein: CASSYSSPNTEAFF.

V usage is TRBV4-3 and J usage is TRBJ2-1; maybe TRBD1 (5 bases). CDR3 length: 15 residues. Germline V lookup: CDR1 LGHNA, CDR2 YSLEER. V lost 1 base and J 7 bases, leaving 14 bases between the germline ends. The CDR3 DNA sequence: TGCGCCAGCAGCCAAGGTGGTGGCAGGGATAATGAGCAGTTCTTC. Amino acid sequence: CASSQGGGRDNEQFF.

The CDR3 here is CASSIRASGDQGSTDTQYF. Here the CDR3 DNA reads TGTGCCAGTAGTATACGCGCGAGCGGGGACCAGGGGAGCACAGATACGCAGTATTTT. The chain joins TRBV19 to TRBJ2-3, with a tentative D call TRBD2 (7 bases). Trimming removed 2 bases from V and 0 bases from J, with 21 bases in between. From germline, CDR1 is LNHDA and CDR2 SQIVND (reference sequence). The CDR3 totals 19 residues.

The chain combines TRBV28 with TRBJ2-1, with D perhaps matching TRBD1 (6 bases). Germline V gives CDR1 MDHEN, CDR2 SYDVKM. CDR3 length equals 15 residues. Trimming left V 6 bases short and J 3 bases short, with 15 bases between. The CDR3, as DNA: TGTGCCAGCAGACACACAGGGAGCTACTACAATGAGCAGTTCTTC. Its protein product is CASRHTGSYYNEQFF.

The genes are TRBV6-5 and TRBJ1-5; a weak D match, TRBD1 (6 bases). Trimming took 6 bases from V and 6 from J, leaving 18 bases between them. The length of the CDR3 is 15 residues. Germline V gives CDR1 MNHEY, CDR2 SVGAGI. CDR3 nucleotides: TGTGCCAGCAGCCCCTTCCCAGGGGTTGGTCAGCCCCAGCATTTT. Protein sequence: CASSPFPGVGQPQHF.

V gene TRBV19 combines with J gene TRBJ2-1; TRBD1 is a possible D gene (5 bases). Germline assignment: CDR1 LNHDA and CDR2 SQIVND (reference sequence). The V end lost 6 bases, the J end lost 11 bases, and 17 bases lay between the germline ends. The CDR3 contains 13 residues. The CDR3 sequence: CASRGRGAGKQFF. The CDR3 bases are TGTGCCAGTAGAGGACGTGGGGCTGGGAAGCAGTTCTTC.

The gene calls are TRBV5-1 and TRBJ2-1; 7 nucleotides align to TRBD2. With 2 bases clipped from V and 4 bases from J, the junction kept 6 bases outside the gene matches. The CDR3 runs to 15 residues. CDR1 is SGHRS, CDR2 YFSETQ, per germline. The CDR3 DNA follows: TGCGCCAGCAGCTTCTCCCTGGGGGGGTACAATGAGCAGTTCTTC. It codes for CASSFSLGGYNEQFF. Supplemented by reference TRBV5-1 and TRBJ2-1, the full variable domain reads KAGVTQTPRYLIKTRGQQVTLSCSPISGHRSVSWYQQTPGQGLQFLFEYFSETQRNKGNFPGRFSGRQFSNSRSEMNVSTLELGDSALYLCASSFSLGGYNEQFFGPGTRLTVL.

The chain is built from TRBV5-1 and TRBJ2-5; D remains ambiguous. V was shortened by 7 bases and J by 0 bases, with 13 bases between the two germline ends. The CDR3 is 14 residues long. Germline V gives CDR1 SGHRS, CDR2 YFSETQ. In DNA, the CDR3 is TGCGCCAGCTCTCGGTTGGGGAACCAAGAGACCCAGTACTTC. Translating it yields CASSRLGNQETQYF.

This chain uses TRBV4-1 with TRBJ1-4, with TRBD1 matching 9 bases. V was pared by 4 bases and J by 4 bases, with 4 bases of the junction left unmatched. CDR1 and CDR2 (germline): MGHRA, YSYEKL. The CDR3 contains 15 residues. In nucleotides, the CDR3 is TGCGCCAGCAGCCCCGGACAGGGGAATAATGAAAAACTGTTTTTT. Its translation: CASSPGQGNNEKLFF.

CDR3 protein: CASSFWGRETQYF. The DNA of the CDR3 is TGTGCCAGCAGCTTTTGGGGGCGGGAGACCCAGTACTTC. This sequence joins TRBV7-8 and TRBJ2-5; possible D gene TRBD1, 6 bases. Between the trimmed V and J ends, which lost 3 bases and 5 bases, there was a span of 10 bases. The germline V gene encodes CDR1 SGHVS and CDR2 FQNEAQ. This CDR3 contains 13 residues.

The V call is TRBV4-3, the J call TRBJ1-2; possibly TRBD1 for D (5 bases). The V end was cut by 4 bases, the J end by 5 bases, with 17 bases between. Germline V gives CDR1 LGHNA, CDR2 YSLEER. This CDR3 region has 15 residues. CDR3 in amino acids: CASSLQGANIYGYTF. DNA for the CDR3: TGCGCCAGCAGCCTTCAGGGCGCCAACATTTATGGCTACACCTTC.

The table lists this clone with a few counts. Other DNA sequences in this specimen translate into the identical CDR3. This chain links TRBV12-3 or TRBV12-4 with TRBJ1-3; unclear D gene. V gave up 4 bases and J gave up 2 bases, with 0 bases separating them. This CDR3 comprises 11 residues. The CDR3 is CASSSGNTIYF. In nucleotides, the CDR3 is TGTGCCAGCAGTTCTGGAAACACCATATATTTT.